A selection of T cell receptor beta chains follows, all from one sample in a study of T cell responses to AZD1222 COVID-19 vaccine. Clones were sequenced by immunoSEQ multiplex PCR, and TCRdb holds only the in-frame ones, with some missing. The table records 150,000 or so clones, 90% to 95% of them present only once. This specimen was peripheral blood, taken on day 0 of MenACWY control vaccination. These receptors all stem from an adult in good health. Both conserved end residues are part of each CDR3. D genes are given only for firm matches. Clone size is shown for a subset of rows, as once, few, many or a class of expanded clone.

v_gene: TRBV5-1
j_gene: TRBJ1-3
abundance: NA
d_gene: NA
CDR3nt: TGCGCCAGCAGCTGGGACCCCGGGACACGGGGAAACACCATATATTTT
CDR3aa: CASSWDPGTRGNTIYF

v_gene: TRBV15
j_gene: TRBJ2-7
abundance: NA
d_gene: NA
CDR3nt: TGTGCCACCAGCAGAGAACCAACCGGGTACGAGCAGTACTTC
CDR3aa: CATSREPTGYEQYF

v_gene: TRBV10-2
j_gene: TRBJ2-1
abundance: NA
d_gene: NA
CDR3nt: TGCGCCAGCAGGATAGCAGAGGACAATGAGCAGTTCTTC
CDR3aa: CASRIAEDNEQFF

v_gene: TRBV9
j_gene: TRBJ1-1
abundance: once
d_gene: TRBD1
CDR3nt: TGTGCCAGCAGCGTCCAGACAGGGGGTGGCACTGAAGCTTTCTTT
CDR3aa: CASSVQTGGGTEAFF

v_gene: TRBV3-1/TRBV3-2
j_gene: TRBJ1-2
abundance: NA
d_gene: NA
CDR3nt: TGTGCAAGCGGGGAGGGGGGCTATGGCTACACCTTC
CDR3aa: CASGEGGYGYTF

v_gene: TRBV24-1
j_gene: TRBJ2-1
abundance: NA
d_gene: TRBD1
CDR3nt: TGTGCCACCAGTGATTTCGGACAGGGACTCAACAATGAGCAGTTCTTC
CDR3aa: CATSDFGQGLNNEQFF

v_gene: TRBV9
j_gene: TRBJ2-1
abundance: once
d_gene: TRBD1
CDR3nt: TGTGCCAGCAGCCCGGGACAGAGGATCGCCGATGAGCAGTTCTTC
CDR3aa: CASSPGQRIADEQFF

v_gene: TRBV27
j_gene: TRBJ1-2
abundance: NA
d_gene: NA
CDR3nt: TGTGCCAGCAGCCCGGGGGACGGCCTCGCCGGCTACACCTTC
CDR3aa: CASSPGDGLAGYTF

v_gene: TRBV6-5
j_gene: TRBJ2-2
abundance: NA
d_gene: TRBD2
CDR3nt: TGTGCCAGCAGTTACAGCGGGACTTCGAACGGGGAGCTGTTTTTT
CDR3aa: CASSYSGTSNGELFF

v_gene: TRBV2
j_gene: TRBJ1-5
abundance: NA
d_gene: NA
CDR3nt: TGTGCCAGCAGTGAAGCGGGGGGCGGCGGCAATCAGCCCCAGCATTTT
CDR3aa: CASSEAGGGGNQPQHF

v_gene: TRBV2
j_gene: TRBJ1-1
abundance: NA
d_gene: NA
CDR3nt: TGTGCCAGCAGTGATCAGGTGAACACTGAAGCTTTCTTT
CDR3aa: CASSDQVNTEAFF

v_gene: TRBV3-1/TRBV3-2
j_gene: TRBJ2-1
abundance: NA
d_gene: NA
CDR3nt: TGTGCCAGCAGCCCAAGGGGCCCCATCTACAATGAGCAGTTCTTC
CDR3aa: CASSPRGPIYNEQFF

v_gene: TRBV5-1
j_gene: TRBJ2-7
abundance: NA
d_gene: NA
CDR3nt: TGCGCCAGCAGCTTGGGGGACCTAGCAAGCTCCTACGAGCAGTACTTC
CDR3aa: CASSLGDLASSYEQYF

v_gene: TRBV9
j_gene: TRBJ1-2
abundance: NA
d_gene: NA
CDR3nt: TGTGCCAGCAGCGTAGAAGAGAACTATGGCTACACCTTC
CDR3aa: CASSVEENYGYTF

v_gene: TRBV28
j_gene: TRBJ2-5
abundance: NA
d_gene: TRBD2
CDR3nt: TGTGCCAGCAGACGGGGGGGATCTGGAGGAGAGACCCAGTACTTC
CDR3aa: CASRRGGSGGETQYF

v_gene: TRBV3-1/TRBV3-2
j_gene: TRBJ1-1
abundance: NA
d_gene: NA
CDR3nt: TGTGCCAGCAGCCAAGGGGGGGCATTGAACACTGAAGCTTTCTTT
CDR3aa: CASSQGGALNTEAFF

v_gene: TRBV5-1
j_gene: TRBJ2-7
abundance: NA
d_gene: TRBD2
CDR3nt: TGCGCCAGCAGCTTGAGCTGGGGGGAGGGGTACCAGCAGTACTTC
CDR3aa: CASSLSWGEGYQQYF

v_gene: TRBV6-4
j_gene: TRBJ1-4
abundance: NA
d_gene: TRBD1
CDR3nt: TGTGCCAGCAGTGACTCCGGGACAGTGCGCGAAAAACTGTTTTTT
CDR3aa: CASSDSGTVREKLFF

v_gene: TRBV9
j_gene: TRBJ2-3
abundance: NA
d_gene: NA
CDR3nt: TGTGCCAGCAGCGTAGAGGGCGGCTCCCTCACAGATACGCAGTATTTT
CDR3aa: CASSVEGGSLTDTQYF

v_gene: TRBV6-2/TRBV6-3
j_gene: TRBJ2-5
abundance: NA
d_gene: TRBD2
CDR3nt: TGTGCCAGCAGTACCCCGACTAGCGGGGGGCCGACAAGAAAGACCCAGTACTTC
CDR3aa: CASSTPTSGGPTRKTQYF